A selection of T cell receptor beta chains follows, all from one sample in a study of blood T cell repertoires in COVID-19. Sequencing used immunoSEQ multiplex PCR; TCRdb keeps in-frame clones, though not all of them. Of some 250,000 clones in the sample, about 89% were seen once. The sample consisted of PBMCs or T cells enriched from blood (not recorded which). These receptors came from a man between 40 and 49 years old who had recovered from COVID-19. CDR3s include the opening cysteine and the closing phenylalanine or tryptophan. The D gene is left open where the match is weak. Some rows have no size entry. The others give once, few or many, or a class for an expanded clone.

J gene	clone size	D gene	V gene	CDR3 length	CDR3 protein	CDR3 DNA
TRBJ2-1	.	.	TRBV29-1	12	CSVEGHYNEQFF	TGCAGCGTTGAAGGGCATTACAATGAGCAGTTCTTC
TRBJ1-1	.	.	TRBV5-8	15	CASNPGPGYNTEAFF	TGTGCCAGCAACCCCGGTCCGGGGTACAACACTGAAGCTTTCTTT
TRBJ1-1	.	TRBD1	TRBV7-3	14	CASSLSPGQGRAFF	TGTGCCAGCAGCTTGAGTCCGGGACAGGGGAGGGCTTTCTTT
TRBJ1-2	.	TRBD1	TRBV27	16	CASSLSKGAGAYGYTF	TGTGCCAGCAGTTTATCGAAGGGGGCGGGCGCCTATGGCTACACCTTC
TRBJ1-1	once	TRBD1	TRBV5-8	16	CASSPGTGGLNTEAFF	TGTGCCAGCAGCCCAGGGACAGGGGGCTTGAACACTGAAGCTTTCTTT
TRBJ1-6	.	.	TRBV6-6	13	CATNRFDNSPLHF	TGTGCCACCAACAGGTTCGATAATTCACCCCTCCACTTT
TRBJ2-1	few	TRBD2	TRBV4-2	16	CASSAGTSGPYNEQFF	TGTGCCAGCAGCGCGGGGACTAGCGGGCCTTACAATGAGCAGTTCTTC
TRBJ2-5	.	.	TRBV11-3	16	CASSLVGGGGRETQYF	TGTGCCAGCAGCTTAGTCGGAGGCGGGGGCAGAGAGACCCAGTACTTC
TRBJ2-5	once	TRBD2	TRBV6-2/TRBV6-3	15	CASSYRGRWRETQYF	TGTGCCAGCAGTTATCGCGGGAGATGGCGTGAGACCCAGTACTTC
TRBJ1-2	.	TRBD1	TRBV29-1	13	CSATGGASYGYTF	TGCAGCGCTACAGGGGGCGCCAGCTATGGCTACACCTTC
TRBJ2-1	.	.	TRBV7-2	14	CASSLAGSYNEQFF	TGTGCCAGCAGCTTGGCGGGTTCCTACAATGAGCAGTTCTTC
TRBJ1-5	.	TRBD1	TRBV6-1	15	CASGRVQGEVQPQHF	TGTGCCAGCGGGAGAGTACAGGGGGAGGTTCAGCCCCAGCATTTT
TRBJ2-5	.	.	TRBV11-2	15	CASSLVPSRQETQYF	TGTGCCAGCAGCTTAGTGCCTAGCCGCCAAGAGACCCAGTACTTC
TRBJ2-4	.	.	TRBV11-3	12	CASSSVKNIQYF	TGTGCCAGCAGCTCCGTAAAAAACATTCAGTACTTC
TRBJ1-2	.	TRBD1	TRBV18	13	CASSSDRADGYTF	TGTGCCAGCTCATCGGACAGGGCAGATGGCTACACCTTC
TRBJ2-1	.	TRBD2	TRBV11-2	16	CASSPSGTSGYNEQFF	TGTGCCAGCAGCCCTAGCGGTACTAGCGGTTACAATGAGCAGTTCTTC
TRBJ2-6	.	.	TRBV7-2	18	CASSSTTGFISGANVLTF	TGTGCCAGCAGCTCAACGACAGGTTTTATCTCTGGGGCCAACGTCCTGACTTTC
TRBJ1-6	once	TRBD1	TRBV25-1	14	CASRMGQTNSPLHF	TGTGCCAGCCGAATGGGACAGACGAATTCACCCCTCCACTTT
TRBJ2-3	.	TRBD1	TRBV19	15	CASSIFQTGADTQYF	TGTGCCAGTAGTATCTTTCAAACAGGGGCAGATACGCAGTATTTT
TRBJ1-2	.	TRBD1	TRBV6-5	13	CASTLDRGRGYTF	TGTGCCAGCACCCTGGACAGGGGTAGGGGCTACACCTTC
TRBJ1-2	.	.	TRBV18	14	CASSPRTQEDGYTF	TGTGCCAGCTCACCTAGGACCCAGGAGGATGGCTACACCTTC
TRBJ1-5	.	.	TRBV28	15	CASSLSGAYNQPQHF	TGTGCCAGCAGTTTATCAGGGGCCTACAATCAGCCCCAGCATTTT
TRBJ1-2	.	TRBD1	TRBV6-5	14	CASSPTGTAYGYTF	TGTGCCAGCAGTCCCACCGGGACAGCCTATGGCTACACCTTC
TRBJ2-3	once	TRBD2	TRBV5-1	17	CASSPLAGGPGTDTQYF	TGCGCCAGCAGTCCACTAGCGGGAGGGCCGGGGACAGATACGCAGTATTTT
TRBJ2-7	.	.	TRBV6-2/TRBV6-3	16	CASSSVGSTVSFEQYF	TGTGCCAGCAGTTCAGTTGGGAGTACCGTATCTTTCGAGCAGTACTTC
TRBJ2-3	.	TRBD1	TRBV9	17	CASSVAGLTGSTDTQYF	TGTGCCAGCAGCGTAGCTGGGTTGACAGGGAGCACAGATACGCAGTATTTT
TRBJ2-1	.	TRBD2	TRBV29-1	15	CSVEAAGAVDNEQFF	TGCAGCGTTGAGGCAGCGGGAGCGGTCGACAATGAGCAGTTCTTC
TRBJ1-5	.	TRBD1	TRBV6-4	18	CASSDEFTGVRSNQPQHF	TGTGCCAGCAGTGACGAATTTACAGGGGTGAGAAGCAATCAGCCCCAGCATTTT
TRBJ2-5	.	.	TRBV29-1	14	CSVVGRGLQETQYF	TGCAGCGTTGTGGGAAGGGGACTTCAAGAGACCCAGTACTTC
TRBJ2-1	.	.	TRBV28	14	CASSLTAAYNEQFF	TGTGCCAGCAGTTTGACGGCGGCATACAATGAGCAGTTCTTC
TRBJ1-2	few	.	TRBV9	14	CASTLGGAVYGYTF	TGTGCCAGCACCCTGGGGGGGGCTGTCTATGGCTACACCTTC
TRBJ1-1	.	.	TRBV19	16	CASSIQQRPMNTEAFF	TGTGCCAGTAGTATCCAGCAGCGACCCATGAACACTGAAGCTTTCTTT
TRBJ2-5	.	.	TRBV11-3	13	CASVKWGGETQYF	TGTGCCAGCGTGAAATGGGGAGGAGAGACCCAGTACTTC
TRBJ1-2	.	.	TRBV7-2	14	CASSFDRSNYGYTF	TGTGCCAGCAGCTTTGACAGGTCTAACTATGGCTACACCTTC
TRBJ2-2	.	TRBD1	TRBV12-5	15	CASGLGGQGAGELFF	TGTGCTAGTGGTTTGGGGGGACAGGGAGCCGGGGAGCTGTTTTTT
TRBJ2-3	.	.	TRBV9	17	CASSTNNGQTGTDTQYF	TGTGCCAGCAGCACCAACAACGGACAGACGGGCACAGATACGCAGTATTTT
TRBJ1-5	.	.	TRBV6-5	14	CASRRGGWDQPQHF	TGTGCCAGCAGGAGGGGAGGCTGGGATCAGCCCCAGCATTTT
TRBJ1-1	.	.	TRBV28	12	CASSRQGPEAFF	TGTGCCAGCAGTCGTCAGGGTCCTGAAGCTTTCTTT
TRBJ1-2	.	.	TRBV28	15	CASSRGRAGGYGYTF	TGTGCCAGCAGCCGAGGGAGGGCGGGCGGCTATGGCTACACCTTC
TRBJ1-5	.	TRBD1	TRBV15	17	CATSREPRTGGNRPQHF	TGTGCCACCAGCAGAGAACCCCGGACAGGGGGCAATCGGCCCCAGCATTTT
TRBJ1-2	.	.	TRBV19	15	CASSIGGQGNYGYTF	TGTGCCAGTAGTATAGGGGGTCAGGGTAACTATGGCTACACCTTC
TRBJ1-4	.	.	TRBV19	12	CASNPWTGKLFF	TGTGCCAGTAACCCCTGGACGGGGAAACTGTTTTTT
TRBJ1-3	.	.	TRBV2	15	CASSEVEGPGNTIYF	TGTGCCAGCAGTGAAGTGGAGGGCCCTGGAAACACCATATATTTT
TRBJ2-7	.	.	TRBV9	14	CASSPRQPSYEQYF	TGTGCCAGCAGCCCCCGACAGCCCTCCTACGAGCAGTACTTC
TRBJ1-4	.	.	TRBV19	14	CASSGFQGSEKLFF	TGTGCCAGTAGTGGGTTCCAGGGGAGTGAAAAACTGTTTTTT
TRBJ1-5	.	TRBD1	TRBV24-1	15	CATSEGDRENQPQHF	TGTGCCACCAGTGAGGGGGACAGGGAGAATCAGCCCCAGCATTTT
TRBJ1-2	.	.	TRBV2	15	CASSESRQANYGYTF	TGTGCCAGCAGTGAGTCGAGACAGGCTAACTATGGCTACACCTTC
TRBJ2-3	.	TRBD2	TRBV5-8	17	CASSLGGLAGGTDTQYF	TGTGCCAGCAGCTTGGGGGGACTAGCGGGAGGCACAGATACGCAGTATTTT